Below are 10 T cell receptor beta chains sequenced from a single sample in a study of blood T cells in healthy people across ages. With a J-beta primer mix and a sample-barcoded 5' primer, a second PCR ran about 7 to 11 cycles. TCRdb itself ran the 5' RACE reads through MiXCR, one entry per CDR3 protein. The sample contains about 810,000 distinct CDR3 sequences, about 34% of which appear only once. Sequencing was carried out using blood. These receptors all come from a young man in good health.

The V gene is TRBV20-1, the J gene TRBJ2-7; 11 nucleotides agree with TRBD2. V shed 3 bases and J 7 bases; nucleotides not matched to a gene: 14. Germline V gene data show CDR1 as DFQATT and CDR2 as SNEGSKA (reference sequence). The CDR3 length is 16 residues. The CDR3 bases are TGCAGTGCTAGGGGTAGCGGGGGGGCTTCCTACAATGAGCAGTACTTC. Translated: CSARGSGGASYNEQYF.

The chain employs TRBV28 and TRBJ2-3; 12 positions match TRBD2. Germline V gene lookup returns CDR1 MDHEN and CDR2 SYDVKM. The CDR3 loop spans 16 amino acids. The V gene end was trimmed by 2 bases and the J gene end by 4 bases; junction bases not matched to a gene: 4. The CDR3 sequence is CASSLGSSGGADTQYF. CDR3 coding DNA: TGTGCCAGCAGTTTAGGTTCTAGCGGGGGGGCAGATACGCAGTATTTT.

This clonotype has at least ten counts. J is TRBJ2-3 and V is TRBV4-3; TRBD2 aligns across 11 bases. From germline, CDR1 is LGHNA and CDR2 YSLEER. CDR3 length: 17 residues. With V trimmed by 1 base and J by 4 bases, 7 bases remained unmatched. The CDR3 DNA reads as TGCGCCAGCAGCCAAGTCGTAGCGGGGGGGGTAGCAGATACGCAGTATTTT. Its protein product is CASSQVVAGGVADTQYF.

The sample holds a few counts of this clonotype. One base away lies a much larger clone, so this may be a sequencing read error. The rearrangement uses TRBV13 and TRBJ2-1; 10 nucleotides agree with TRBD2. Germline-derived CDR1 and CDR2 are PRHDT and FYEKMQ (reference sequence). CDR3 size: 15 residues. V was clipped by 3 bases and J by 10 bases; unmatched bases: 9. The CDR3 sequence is CASSLTSGGVREQFF. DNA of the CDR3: TGTGCCAGCAGCTTGACGAGCGGGGGGGTGAGAGAGCAGTTCTTC.

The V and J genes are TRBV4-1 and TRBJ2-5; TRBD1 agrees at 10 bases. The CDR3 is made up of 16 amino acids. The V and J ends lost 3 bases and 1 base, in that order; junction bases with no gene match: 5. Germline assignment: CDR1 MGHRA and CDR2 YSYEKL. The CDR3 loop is CASSHPGTGAQETQYF. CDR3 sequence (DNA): TGCGCCAGCAGCCATCCCGGGACAGGGGCCCAAGAGACCCAGTACTTC.

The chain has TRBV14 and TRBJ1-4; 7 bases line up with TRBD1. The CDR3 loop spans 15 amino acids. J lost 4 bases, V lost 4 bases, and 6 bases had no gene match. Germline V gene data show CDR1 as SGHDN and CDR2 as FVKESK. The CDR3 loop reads CASSRSRGVNEKLFF. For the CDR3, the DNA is TGTGCCAGCAGCCGATCCAGGGGGGTTAATGAAAAACTGTTTTTT. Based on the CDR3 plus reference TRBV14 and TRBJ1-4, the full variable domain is EAGVTQFPSHSVIEKGQTVTLRCDPISGHDNLYWYRRVMGKEIKFLLHFVKESKQDESGMPNNRFLAERTGGTYSTLKVQPAELEDSGVYFCASSRSRGVNEKLFFGSGTQLSVL.

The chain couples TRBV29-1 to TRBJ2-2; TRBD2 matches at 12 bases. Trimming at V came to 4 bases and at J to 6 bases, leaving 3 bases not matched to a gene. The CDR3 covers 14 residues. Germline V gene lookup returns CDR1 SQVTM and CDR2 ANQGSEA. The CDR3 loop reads CSVGASGGAGELFF. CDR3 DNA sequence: TGCAGCGTTGGGGCTAGCGGGGGGGCCGGGGAGCTGTTTTTT.

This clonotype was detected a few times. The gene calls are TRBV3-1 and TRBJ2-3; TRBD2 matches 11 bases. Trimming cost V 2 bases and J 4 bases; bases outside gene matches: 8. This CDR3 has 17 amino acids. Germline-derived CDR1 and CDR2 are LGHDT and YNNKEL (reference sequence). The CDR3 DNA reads TGTGCCAGCAGCCAACTTTTACTAGCGGGGGCTCCAGATACGCAGTATTTT. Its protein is CASSQLLLAGAPDTQYF.

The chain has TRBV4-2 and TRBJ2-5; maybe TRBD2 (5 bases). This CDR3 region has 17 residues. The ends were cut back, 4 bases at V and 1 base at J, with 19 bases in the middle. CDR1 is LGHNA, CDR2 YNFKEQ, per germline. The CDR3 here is CASSPQNPSGFQETQYF. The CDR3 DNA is TGTGCCAGCAGCCCCCAAAATCCGTCGGGATTCCAAGAGACCCAGTACTTC.

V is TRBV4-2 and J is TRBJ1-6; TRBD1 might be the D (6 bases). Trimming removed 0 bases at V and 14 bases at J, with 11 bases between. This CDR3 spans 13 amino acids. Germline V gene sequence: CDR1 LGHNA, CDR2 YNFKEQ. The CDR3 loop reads CASSQEGRGSLHF. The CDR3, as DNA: TGTGCCAGCAGCCAAGAGGGCAGGGGATCCCTCCACTTT.